These T cell receptor beta chains were read from a single sample in a study of T cell changes during pregnancy in multiple sclerosis. TCRdb's copy holds only in-frame clones and misses some; the assay was immunoSEQ multiplex PCR. The data hold 60,000 or so clones, with about 88% observed a single time. The sample consisted of peripheral blood, taken in the first trimester of pregnancy. The receptors come from a female donor with multiple sclerosis, enrolled in a pregnancy study. Each CDR3 is given with its conserved first and last residue. A D gene is named only where the DNA matches it firmly. Clone size is shown for a subset of rows, as once, few, many or a class of expanded clone.

J	V	D	size	CDR3	DNA
TRBJ2-1	TRBV18	NA	NA	CASSKGGAQQFF	TGTGCCAGCTCCAAAGGGGGGGCCCAGCAGTTCTTC
TRBJ2-7	TRBV5-1	TRBD1	NA	CASSMAGQDEQYF	TGCGCCAGCAGTATGGCGGGACAGGACGAGCAGTACTTC
TRBJ1-2	TRBV12-1	NA	NA	CASSPYSWGHQRYGYTF	TGTGCCAGCAGCCCCTATTCCTGGGGCCACCAGCGCTATGGCTACACCTTC
TRBJ2-7	TRBV5-1	NA	NA	CASRLADEQYF	TGCGCCAGCAGACTCGCGGACGAGCAGTACTTC
TRBJ2-2	TRBV10-3	NA	once	CAISDTAPGELFF	TGTGCCATCAGTGATACAGCACCCGGGGAGCTGTTTTTT
TRBJ1-1	TRBV28	NA	NA	CASSFGGLNTEAFF	TGTGCCAGCAGTTTCGGGGGGCTTAACACTGAAGCTTTCTTT
TRBJ2-1	TRBV5-1	TRBD2	NA	CASSLLSGSSYNEQFF	TGCGCCAGCAGCCTACTCAGCGGGAGCTCCTACAATGAGCAGTTCTTC
TRBJ1-6	TRBV7-9	TRBD1	once	CASSLYRTGNSPLHF	TGTGCCAGCAGCCTATACCGGACAGGCAATTCACCCCTCCACTTT
TRBJ1-1	TRBV7-9	NA	NA	CASSFFGGGDTEAFF	TGTGCCAGCAGCTTTTTCGGTGGGGGGGACACTGAAGCTTTCTTT
TRBJ2-1	TRBV10-3	TRBD1	NA	CAISDPDRGWVNEQFF	TGTGCCATCAGTGACCCGGACAGGGGGTGGGTCAATGAGCAGTTCTTC
TRBJ1-1	TRBV27	TRBD1	NA	CASSSYSLGQEEAFF	TGTGCCAGCAGTTCGTACTCACTCGGACAGGAGGAAGCTTTCTTT
TRBJ2-1	TRBV7-6	NA	NA	CASSLDRVGPDEQFF	TGTGCCAGCAGCTTAGACAGGGTGGGTCCGGATGAGCAGTTCTTC
TRBJ2-1	TRBV10-3	NA	NA	CAISEPTLEKSYNEQFF	TGTGCCATCAGTGAGCCGACTTTAGAGAAGTCCTACAATGAGCAGTTCTTC
TRBJ2-3	TRBV5-5	NA	once	CASSSIRGSTDTQYF	TGTGCCAGCAGCTCCATCAGGGGAAGCACAGATACGCAGTATTTT
TRBJ2-1	TRBV2	TRBD2	few	CASSGMGSGGINSYNEQFF	TGTGCCAGCAGTGGAATGGGTAGCGGGGGAATAAACTCCTACAATGAGCAGTTCTTC
TRBJ2-3	TRBV2	TRBD2	NA	CASRTSGTDTQYF	TGTGCCAGCCGGACTAGCGGAACAGATACGCAGTATTTT
TRBJ2-4	TRBV9	NA	NA	CASSPQRAGRNIQYF	TGTGCCAGCAGCCCCCAGAGGGCGGGGCGAAACATTCAGTACTTC